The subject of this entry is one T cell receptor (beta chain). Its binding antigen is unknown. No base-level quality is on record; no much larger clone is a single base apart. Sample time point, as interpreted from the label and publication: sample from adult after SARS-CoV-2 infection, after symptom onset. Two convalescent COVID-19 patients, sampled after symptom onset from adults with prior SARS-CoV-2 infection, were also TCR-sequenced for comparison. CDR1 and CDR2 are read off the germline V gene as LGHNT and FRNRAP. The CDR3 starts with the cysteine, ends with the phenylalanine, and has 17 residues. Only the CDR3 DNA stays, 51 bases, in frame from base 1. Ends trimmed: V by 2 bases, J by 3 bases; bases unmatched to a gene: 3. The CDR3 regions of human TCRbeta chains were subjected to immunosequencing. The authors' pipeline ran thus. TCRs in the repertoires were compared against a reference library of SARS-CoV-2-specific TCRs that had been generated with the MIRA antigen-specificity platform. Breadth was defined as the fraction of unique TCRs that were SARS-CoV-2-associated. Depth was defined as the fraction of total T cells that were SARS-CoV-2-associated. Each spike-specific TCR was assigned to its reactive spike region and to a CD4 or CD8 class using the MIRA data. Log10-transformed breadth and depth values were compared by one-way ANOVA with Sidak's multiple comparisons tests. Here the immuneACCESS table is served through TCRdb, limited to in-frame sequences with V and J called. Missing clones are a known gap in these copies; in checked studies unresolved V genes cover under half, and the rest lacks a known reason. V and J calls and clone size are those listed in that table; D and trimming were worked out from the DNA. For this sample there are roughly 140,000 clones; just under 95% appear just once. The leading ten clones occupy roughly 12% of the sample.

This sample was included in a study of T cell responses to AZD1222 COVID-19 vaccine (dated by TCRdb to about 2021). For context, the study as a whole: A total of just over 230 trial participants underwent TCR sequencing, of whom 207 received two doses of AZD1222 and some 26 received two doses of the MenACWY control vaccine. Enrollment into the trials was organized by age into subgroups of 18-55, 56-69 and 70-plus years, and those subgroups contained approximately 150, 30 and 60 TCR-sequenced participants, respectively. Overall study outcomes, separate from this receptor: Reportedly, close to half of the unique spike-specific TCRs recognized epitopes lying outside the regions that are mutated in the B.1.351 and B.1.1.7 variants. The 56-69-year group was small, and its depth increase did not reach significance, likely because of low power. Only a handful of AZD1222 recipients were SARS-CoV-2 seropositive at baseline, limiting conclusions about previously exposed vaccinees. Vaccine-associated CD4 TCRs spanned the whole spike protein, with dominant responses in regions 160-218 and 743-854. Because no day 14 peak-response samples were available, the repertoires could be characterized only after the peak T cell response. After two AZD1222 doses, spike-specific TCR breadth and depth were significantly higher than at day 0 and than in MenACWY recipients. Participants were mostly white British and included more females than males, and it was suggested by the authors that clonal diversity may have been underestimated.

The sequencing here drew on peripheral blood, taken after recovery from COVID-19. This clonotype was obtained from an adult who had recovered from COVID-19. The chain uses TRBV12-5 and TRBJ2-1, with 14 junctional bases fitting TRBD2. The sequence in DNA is TGTGCTAGTGGTTTGTACGGACTAGCGGGAGGCTACAATGAGCAGTTCTTC. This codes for CASGLYGLAGGYNEQFF.